These 11 T cell receptor beta chains came from one sample sequenced in a study of metastatic and nonmetastatic thyroid tumors. No patient received treatment before thyroid surgery. TCRdb recomputed clones from the PCR reads via MiXCR. The repertoire holds some 15,000 clones, with roughly 27% as singletons. The specimen sequenced was adjacent normal tissue. The source is a female donor with papillary thyroid cancer or a benign thyroid nodule (not recorded which). Some clones in this sample may be carry-over from other donors' samples.

Sample share makes this clone large. The chain joins TRBV6-1 to TRBJ2-7; 14 bases map to TRBD2. Germline-derived CDR1 and CDR2 are MNHNS and SASEGT. The CDR3 loop spans 15 amino acids. Losses at the gene ends were 6 bases for V and 6 bases for J; bases not matched to a gene: 7. The CDR3 region is CASSPGLAGVGEQYF. The CDR3 region has the DNA TGTGCCAGCAGCCCGGGACTAGCGGGAGTAGGCGAGCAGTACTTC.

This clone is judged hyperexpanded. V is TRBV28 and J is TRBJ2-7; D unresolved. V lost 2 bases and J lost 2, with 4 bases in between. The germline V gene encodes CDR1 MDHEN and CDR2 SYDVKM. The CDR3 length is 12 residues. CDR3 coding DNA: TGTGCCAGCAGTTTAGGTACCTACGAGCAGTACTTC. This encodes CASSLGTYEQYF. Drawing the rest from reference TRBV28 and TRBJ2-7, the complete variable domain is DVKVTQSSRYLVKRTGEKVFLECVQDMDHENMFWYRQDPGLGLRLIYFSYDVKMKEKGDIPEGYSVSREKKERFSLILESASTNQTSMYLCASSLGTYEQYFGPGTRLTVT.

The chain employs TRBV11-3 and TRBJ2-1; no reliable D call. Germline V CDR1 and CDR2: SGHNT, YENEEA. This CDR3 has 13 amino acids. V lost 5 bases, J lost 8 bases, and 13 bases lay in between. CDR3 in amino acids: CASSVGMGYEQFF. Written as DNA, the CDR3 is TGTGCCAGCAGCGTGGGGATGGGTTATGAGCAGTTCTTC.

CDR3 residues: CANSPRDQIQETQYF. CDR3 nucleotide sequence: TGTGCCAACAGCCCCCGGGACCAAATTCAAGAGACCCAGTACTTC. The chain joins TRBV12-3 or TRBV12-4 to TRBJ2-5; D may correspond to TRBD1 or TRBD2 (5 bases each). Trimming removed 10 bases at V and 2 bases at J, with 20 bases between. This CDR3 comprises 15 residues.

J is TRBJ1-1 and V is TRBV19; D not certain. The CDR3 runs to 13 residues. V lost 3 bases and J lost 2, with 7 bases in between. CDR1 is LNHDA and CDR2 is SQIVND in the germline V gene (reference sequence). The CDR3 here is CASSIEGNTEAFF. CDR3 coding DNA: TGTGCCAGTAGTATCGAGGGAAACACTGAAGCTTTCTTT.

V gene TRBV6-1 combines with J gene TRBJ1-5; D gene uncertain. The CDR3 is made up of 14 amino acids. The germline V gene encodes CDR1 MNHNS and CDR2 SASEGT. Trimming cost V 7 bases and J 0 bases, with 10 bases left between them. CDR3 residues: CASKPLTSNQPQHF. CDR3 bases: TGTGCCAGCAAACCGTTGACTAGCAATCAGCCCCAGCATTTT.

The chain couples TRBV6-1 to TRBJ2-2; a possible D gene is TRBD2 (5 bases). CDR3 length: 13 amino acids. Trimming removed 6 bases at V and 4 bases at J, with 9 bases between. Germline lookup yields CDR1 MNHNS and CDR2 SASEGT. The CDR3 region has the DNA TGTGCCAGCAGACTAGGAAGCACCGGGGAGCTGTTTTTT. Encoded protein: CASRLGSTGELFF.

This chain joins TRBV20-1 and TRBJ2-2; 14 nucleotides align to TRBD2. The CDR3 sequence is 17 residues long. V dropped 0 bases and J dropped 6; count of bases not matched to a gene: 6. Per germline, CDR1 DFQATT and CDR2 SNEGSKA (reference sequence). CDR3 region: CSARDPTSGRAPGELFF. CDR3 bases: TGCAGTGCTAGAGATCCGACTAGCGGGAGGGCCCCCGGGGAGCTGTTTTTT.

This sequence joins TRBV4-3 and TRBJ2-2; 7 positions agree with TRBD2. Germline V gene sequence: CDR1 LGHNA, CDR2 YSLEER. This CDR3 region has 17 residues. With V trimmed by 0 bases and J by 0 bases, 4 bases remained unmatched. The CDR3 nucleotides read TGCGCCAGCAGCCAAGATGATCGGGGGGCGAACACCGGGGAGCTGTTTTTT. Amino acids: CASSQDDRGANTGELFF.

This clone was counted between two and nine times. The chain employs TRBV5-1 and TRBJ2-2; 9 bases are a match to TRBD1. V shed 5 bases and J 6 bases; nucleotides not matched to a gene: 2. Germline V gene lookup returns CDR1 SGHRS and CDR2 YFSETQ. This CDR3 is 13 amino acids long. CDR3 coding DNA: TGCGCCAGCAGGCGGACAGGGGCCGGGGAGCTGTTTTTT. It codes for CASRRTGAGELFF.

About this clone itself: No conserved phenylalanine or tryptophan is present at the end of the CDR3, so a read error is the likely explanation. The DNA is left out, because the CDR3 cannot be placed on it with certainty; the CDR3 is given as TCRdb lists it. V gene TRBV6-5 combines with J gene TRBJ2-7. In germline, CDR1 is MNHEY, CDR2 SVGAGI. The CDR3 is 13 amino acids long, termini counted. CDR3 in amino acids: CASSYAESYEHNN.